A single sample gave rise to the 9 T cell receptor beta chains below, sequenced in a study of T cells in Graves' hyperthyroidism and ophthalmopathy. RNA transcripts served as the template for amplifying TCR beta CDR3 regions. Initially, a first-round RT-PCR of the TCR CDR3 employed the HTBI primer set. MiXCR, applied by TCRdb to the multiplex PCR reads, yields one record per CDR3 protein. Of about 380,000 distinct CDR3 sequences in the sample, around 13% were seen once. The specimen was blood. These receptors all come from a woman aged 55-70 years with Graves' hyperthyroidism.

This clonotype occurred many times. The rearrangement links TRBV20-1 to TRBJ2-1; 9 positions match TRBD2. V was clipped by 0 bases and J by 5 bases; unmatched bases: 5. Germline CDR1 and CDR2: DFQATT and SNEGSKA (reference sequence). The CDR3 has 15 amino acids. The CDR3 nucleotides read TGCAGTGCTAGAGATTTCGCGGGAGGGCACAATGAGCAGTTCTTC. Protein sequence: CSARDFAGGHNEQFF.

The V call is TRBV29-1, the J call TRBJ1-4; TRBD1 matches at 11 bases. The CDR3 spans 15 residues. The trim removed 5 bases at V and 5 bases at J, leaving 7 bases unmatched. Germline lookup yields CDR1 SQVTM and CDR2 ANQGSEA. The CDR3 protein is CSVRGGDRGNEKLFF. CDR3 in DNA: TGCAGCGTTAGGGGCGGGGACAGGGGGAATGAAAAACTGTTTTTT.

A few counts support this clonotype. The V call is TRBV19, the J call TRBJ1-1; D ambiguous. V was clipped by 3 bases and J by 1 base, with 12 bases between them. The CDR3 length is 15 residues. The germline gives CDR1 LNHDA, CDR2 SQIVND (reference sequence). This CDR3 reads CASSMRVSGNTEAFF. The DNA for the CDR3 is TGTGCCAGTAGTATGCGGGTTTCGGGGAACACTGAAGCTTTCTTT.

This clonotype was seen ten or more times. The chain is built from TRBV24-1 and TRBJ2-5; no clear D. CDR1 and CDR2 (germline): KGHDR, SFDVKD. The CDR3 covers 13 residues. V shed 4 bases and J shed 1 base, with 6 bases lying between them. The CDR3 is CATSELGQETQYF. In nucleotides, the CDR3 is TGTGCCACCAGTGAACTGGGCCAAGAGACCCAGTACTTC.

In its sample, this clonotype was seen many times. The CDR3 nucleotides are TGTGCCAGCAGTTACTCCATGTCCGGGACAGCTCCCTACGAGCAGTACTTC. This codes for CASSYSMSGTAPYEQYF. The chain joins TRBV6-6 to TRBJ2-7; 7 bases fit TRBD1. Germline CDR1 MNHNY, CDR2 SVGAGI (reference sequence). The V and J ends lost 0 bases and 2 bases, in that order; junction bases with no gene match: 10. This CDR3 contains 17 residues.

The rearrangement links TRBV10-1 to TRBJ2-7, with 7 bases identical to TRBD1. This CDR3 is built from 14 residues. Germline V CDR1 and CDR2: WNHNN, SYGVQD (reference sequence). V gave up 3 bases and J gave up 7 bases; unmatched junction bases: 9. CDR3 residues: CASSERQGHHEQYF. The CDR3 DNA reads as TGCGCCAGCAGTGAAAGACAGGGCCATCATGAGCAGTACTTC.

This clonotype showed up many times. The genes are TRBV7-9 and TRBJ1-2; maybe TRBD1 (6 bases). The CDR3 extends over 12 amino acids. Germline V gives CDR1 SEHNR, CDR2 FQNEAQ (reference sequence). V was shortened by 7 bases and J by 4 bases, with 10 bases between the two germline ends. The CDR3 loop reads CASTDSLYGYTF. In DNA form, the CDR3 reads TGTGCCAGCACGGACAGTCTCTATGGCTACACCTTC.

Here the CDR3 DNA reads TGCGCCAGCAGCCAAGATTCTAGCGGGAGCTACGAGCAGTACTTC. This gives the protein CASSQDSSGSYEQYF. The chain employs TRBV4-1 and TRBJ2-7; 10 bases are a match to TRBD2. The length of the CDR3 is 15 residues. After removal of 0 bases from V and 3 bases from J, the junction contained 2 bases not matched to a gene. Per germline, CDR1 MGHRA and CDR2 YSYEKL.

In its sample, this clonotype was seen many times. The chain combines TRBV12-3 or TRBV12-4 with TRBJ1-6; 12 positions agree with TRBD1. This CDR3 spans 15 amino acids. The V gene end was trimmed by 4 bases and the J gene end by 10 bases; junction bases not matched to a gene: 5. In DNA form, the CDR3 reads TGTGCCAGCAGTTGGGACAGGGGGCGCGGGTCACCCCTCCACTTT. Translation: CASSWDRGRGSPLHF.